These 29 T cell receptor beta chains were all obtained from the same sample, sequenced in a study of T cell changes during pregnancy in multiple sclerosis. Sequenced by immunoSEQ multiplex PCR; TCRdb stores in-frame clones only, minus some. This table has under 100,000 clones, approximately 94% appearing once. The material sequenced was peripheral blood, taken in the third trimester of pregnancy. All receptors come from a female donor with multiple sclerosis, enrolled in a pregnancy study.

The chain has TRBV27 and TRBJ1-5; no clear D. Per the germline V gene, CDR1 is MNHEY and CDR2 is SMNVEV (reference sequence). Trimming pared 3 bases from V and 0 bases from J, leaving 12 bases between. The length of the CDR3 is 16 residues. The CDR3 loop is CASSLSGVYSNQPQHF. The CDR3 DNA is TGTGCCAGCAGTTTGTCGGGAGTTTATAGCAATCAGCCCCAGCATTTT.

The chain combines TRBV2 with TRBJ2-5; 7 positions match TRBD2. The V and J ends lost 6 bases and 4 bases, in that order; junction bases with no gene match: 8. The CDR3 totals 14 residues. Germline V gene lookup returns CDR1 SNHLY and CDR2 FYNNEI. The CDR3 DNA follows: TGTGCCAGCAGAGACATCGGACTAGGAGAGACCCAGTACTTC. It specifies CASRDIGLGETQYF.

The V gene is TRBV2, the J gene TRBJ1-1; D not resolved. Germline V gene lookup returns CDR1 SNHLY and CDR2 FYNNEI. The CDR3 is made up of 10 amino acids. The V and J ends lost 6 bases and 5 bases respectively, with 4 bases between them. The chain's CDR3 is CASRETEAFF. For the CDR3, the DNA is TGTGCCAGCAGGGAGACTGAAGCTTTCTTT.

The chain has TRBV6-1 and TRBJ2-2, with D possibly TRBD1 on 5 matching bases. V lost 2 bases and J 0 bases, leaving 10 bases between the germline ends. Looked up from germline, CDR1 is MNHNS and CDR2 is SASEGT. The CDR3 runs 16 residues. The DNA of the CDR3 is TGTGCCAGCAGTGAATACAGGACGGCGAACACCGGGGAGCTGTTTTTT. Translating gives CASSEYRTANTGELFF.

The J gene is TRBJ2-2, the V gene TRBV2; 10 bases map to TRBD1. The germline V gene encodes CDR1 SNHLY and CDR2 FYNNEI. This CDR3 has 17 amino acids. Trimming cost V 5 bases and J 2 bases; bases outside gene matches: 8. CDR3 in DNA: TGTGCCAGCAGTCAGGGACAGGGGTGGGATAACACCGGGGAGCTGTTTTTT. Translated: CASSQGQGWDNTGELFF.

The V call is TRBV7-9, the J call TRBJ2-7; TRBD1 matches at 7 bases. The CDR3 spans 15 residues. Germline CDR1 SEHNR, CDR2 FQNEAQ (reference sequence). Unmatched junction bases numbered 14, after V lost 8 bases and J lost 4 bases. The DNA for the CDR3 is TGTGCCAGCGTCGAGGGGGCCAGCTGGGGTTACGAGCAGTACTTC. It yields the protein CASVEGASWGYEQYF.

V and J are TRBV25-1 and TRBJ2-2; tentatively, D is TRBD1 (6 bases). Germline assignment: CDR1 MGHDK and CDR2 SYGVNS. The length of the CDR3 is 13 residues. V dropped 8 bases and J dropped 3 bases, with 10 bases sitting between them. The CDR3 DNA follows: TGTGCCAGCTCCCACAGGGACACCGGGGAGCTGTTTTTT. Residues: CASSHRDTGELFF.

This clone was seen once. The chain joins TRBV2 to TRBJ1-6, with TRBD1 matching 8 bases. The CDR3 spans 17 residues. Germline V lookup: CDR1 SNHLY, CDR2 FYNNEI. V trimming: 8 bases; J trimming: 0 bases; junction bases outside the gene matches: 9. The CDR3 DNA reads TGTGCCAGCCTTAGGTGGACAGGGAGCTCCTATAATTCACCCCTCCACTTT. The encoded protein is CASLRWTGSSYNSPLHF.

The rearrangement joins TRBV15 to TRBJ2-6, with D possibly TRBD1 on 6 matching bases. V lost 5 bases, J lost 4 bases, and 12 bases lay in between. In germline, CDR1 is LNHNV, CDR2 YYDKDF (reference sequence). The CDR3 consists of 15 residues. CDR3 in amino acids: CATSATGSGANVLTF. CDR3 DNA sequence: TGTGCCACCAGCGCAACAGGGTCCGGGGCCAACGTCCTGACTTTC.

The V and J genes are TRBV19 and TRBJ2-3; no clear D. Germline CDR1 and CDR2: LNHDA and SQIVND (reference sequence). The CDR3 has 10 amino acids. V was trimmed by 9 bases and J by 6 bases, leaving 7 bases between them. The CDR3 DNA reads as TGTGCCAGGATTGAGGATACGCAGTATTTT. Its protein product is CARIEDTQYF.

This clone was observed once. This chain joins TRBV2 and TRBJ2-5; TRBD1 might be the D (6 bases). V was clipped by 5 bases and J by 5 bases, with 27 bases between them. The CDR3 spans 18 residues. Germline CDR1 and CDR2: SNHLY and FYNNEI. The DNA for the CDR3 is TGTGCCAGCAGTAACGATATTGACAGGACCCGAGGTGGGGAGACCCAGTACTTC. Amino acid sequence: CASSNDIDRTRGGETQYF.

The V and J genes are TRBV18 and TRBJ1-1, with TRBD1 as a possible D gene (5 bases). Germline CDR1 and CDR2: KGHSH and LQKENI. The CDR3 is 14 amino acids. The V and J ends lost 4 bases and 6 bases respectively, with 15 bases between them. The CDR3 loop is CASSLDSSGAEAFF. CDR3 sequence (DNA): TGTGCCAGCTCACTGGACTCGTCGGGGGCTGAAGCTTTCTTT.

The chain employs TRBV5-6 and TRBJ1-5; D perhaps matches TRBD1 (6 bases). Germline V lookup: CDR1 SGHDT, CDR2 YYEEEE. V was trimmed by 2 bases and J by 6 bases, leaving 15 bases between them. This CDR3 has 15 amino acids. The CDR3 protein is CASSFSGDMGQPQHF. The CDR3 coding sequence is TGTGCCAGCAGCTTTTCAGGGGACATGGGTCAGCCCCAGCATTTT.

This rearrangement joins TRBV5-1 to TRBJ2-7, with D possibly matching TRBD1 (6 bases). The V gene lost 0 bases and the J gene lost 6 bases, with 16 bases spanning the gap. Per the germline V gene, CDR1 is SGHRS and CDR2 is YFSETQ. The CDR3 is 15 amino acids. In DNA, the CDR3 is TGCGCCAGCAGCTTGGAGCTAACAGGGTTTGGCGAGCAGTACTTC. It codes for CASSLELTGFGEQYF.

V and J are TRBV9 and TRBJ2-7, with D tentatively TRBD1 (6 bases). Germline loops: CDR1 SGDLS, CDR2 YYNGEE. Trimming removed 3 bases from V and 2 bases from J, with 12 bases in between. The CDR3 has 14 residues. The DNA of the CDR3 is TGTGCCAGCAGCGCAAGGGGGTCTCCCTACGAGCAGTACTTC. Its translation is CASSARGSPYEQYF.

DNA for the CDR3: TGTGCCAGCAGCGAGAGCCTTAACGCGGGGGGTGGGAATGAGCAGTTCTTC. The encoded protein is CASSESLNAGGGNEQFF. V and J are TRBV9 and TRBJ2-1; 8 nucleotides agree with TRBD2. CDR3 length equals 17 residues. Germline assignment: CDR1 SGDLS and CDR2 YYNGEE. The V segment lost 3 bases and the J segment 7 bases; nucleotides outside the gene matches: 15.

This chain's CDR3 is CATSRIRDTDTQYF. The CDR3, as DNA: TGTGCCACCAGCAGAATACGGGACACAGATACGCAGTATTTT. J is TRBJ2-3 and V is TRBV15, with D possibly TRBD2 on 5 matching bases. The CDR3 extends over 14 amino acids. V dropped 2 bases and J dropped 2 bases, with 8 bases sitting between them. CDR1 and CDR2 (germline): LNHNV, YYDKDF (reference sequence).

The chain carries TRBV19 and TRBJ1-3, with 8 bases that match TRBD1. Germline V gives CDR1 LNHDA, CDR2 SQIVND (reference sequence). J gave up 3 bases and V 5 bases, and 6 bases lay outside the gene matches. The CDR3 covers 15 residues. CDR3 nucleotides: TGTGCCAGTAGTTCGGCAGGGGGCGGTGGAAACACCATATATTTT. Translated, it gives CASSSAGGGGNTIYF.

The chain recombines TRBV9 with TRBJ1-6; D is possibly TRBD1 (6 bases). Germline lookup yields CDR1 SGDLS and CDR2 YYNGEE. V gave up 2 bases and J gave up 8 bases, with 14 bases separating them. The CDR3 consists of 15 residues. CDR3 in DNA: TGTGCCAGCAGCGTGGACAGTGGGAAGCATTCACCCCTCCACTTT. It codes for CASSVDSGKHSPLHF.

The V gene is TRBV9, the J gene TRBJ1-2; 7 positions agree with TRBD1. The trim removed 2 bases at V and 1 base at J, leaving 5 bases unmatched. CDR3 length: 15 residues. Per germline, CDR1 SGDLS and CDR2 YYNGEE. CDR3 in DNA: TGTGCCAGCAGCGTTGGGACAGAGATTAACTATGGCTACACCTTC. It specifies CASSVGTEINYGYTF.

The V and J genes are TRBV9 and TRBJ2-2; TRBD2 might be the D (6 bases). Trimming pared 0 bases from V and 6 bases from J, leaving 6 bases between. The CDR3 is 13 amino acids. The germline V gene has CDR1 SGDLS and CDR2 YYNGEE. In nucleotides, the CDR3 is TGTGCCAGCAGCGTAGGGGGGGCCGGGGAGCTGTTTTTT. The encoded protein is CASSVGGAGELFF.

The chain uses TRBV4-2 and TRBJ1-5, with 10 bases that match TRBD1. The CDR3 extends over 15 amino acids. CDR1 LGHNA and CDR2 YNFKEQ come from the germline V gene. Unmatched junction bases numbered 2, after V lost 1 base and J lost 5 bases. The CDR3 loop is CASSQGTGGDQPQHF. For the CDR3, the DNA is TGTGCCAGCAGCCAAGGGACAGGGGGGGATCAGCCCCAGCATTTT.

CDR3 region: CASSVNSEKLFF. The CDR3 bases are TGTGCCAGCAGCGTAAACTCTGAAAAACTGTTTTTT. This chain links TRBV9 with TRBJ1-4, with D uncertain. The CDR3 is 12 residues long. The V end was cut by 1 base, the J end by 7 bases, with 5 bases between. Germline V gene sequence: CDR1 SGDLS, CDR2 YYNGEE.

The rearrangement joins TRBV6-4 to TRBJ2-2, with 11 positions matching TRBD1. In germline, CDR1 is MRHNA, CDR2 SNTAGT. V gave up 4 bases and J gave up 6 bases; unmatched junction bases: 7. The CDR3 spans 16 residues. CDR3 DNA sequence: TGTGCCAGCAGTGCCACCGGGACAGGGGGACCCGGGGAGCTGTTTTTT. Translated: CASSATGTGGPGELFF.

The rearrangement links TRBV6-5 to TRBJ2-2; D is uncertain. Germline V lookup: CDR1 MNHEY, CDR2 SVGAGI. This CDR3 comprises 13 residues. The ends were cut back, 6 bases at V and 3 bases at J, with 8 bases in the middle. This CDR3 is CASSPADTGELFF. The CDR3 DNA is TGTGCCAGCAGCCCCGCGGACACCGGGGAGCTGTTTTTT.

This clone was seen more than once but under ten times. This rearrangement joins TRBV5-1 to TRBJ2-3, with D unresolved. Germline V gene data show CDR1 as SGHRS and CDR2 as YFSETQ. CDR3 size: 13 residues. V lost 5 bases to trimming and J lost 2 bases, with 9 bases between them. This chain's CDR3 is CASSSLPTDTQYF. The CDR3 DNA reads TGCGCCAGCAGTTCTCTCCCCACAGATACGCAGTATTTT.

The CDR3 bases are TGTGCCAGCAGCTTCGGGACTAGAAGTGGGGAGACCCAGTACTTC. It is translated as CASSFGTRSGETQYF. The rearrangement links TRBV11-2 to TRBJ2-5, with 8 positions matching TRBD2. V dropped 3 bases and J dropped 5; count of bases not matched to a gene: 8. Germline-derived CDR1 and CDR2 are SGHAT and FQNNGV. This CDR3 is 15 amino acids long. Full variable domain (rest looked up from reference TRBV11-2 and TRBJ2-5): EAGVAQSPRYKIIEKRQSVAFWCNPISGHATLYWYQQILGQGPKLLIQFQNNGVVDDSQLPKDRFSAERLKGVDSTLKIQPAKLEDSAVYLCASSFGTRSGETQYFGPGTRLLVL.

This clone was seen only once. The chain combines TRBV7-9 with TRBJ2-7; D call uncertain. V was trimmed by 4 bases and J by 6 bases, leaving 7 bases between them. This CDR3 is built from 11 residues. CDR1 is SEHNR and CDR2 is FQNEAQ in the germline V gene (reference sequence). The CDR3 DNA reads as TGTGCCAGCAGCTCCCCCCTCGAGCAGTACTTC. The encoded protein is CASSSPLEQYF. Full variable domain (missing parts from reference TRBV7-9 and TRBJ2-7): DTGVSQNPRHKITKRGQNVTFRCDPISEHNRLYWYRQTLGQGPEFLTYFQNEAQLEKSRLLSDRFSAERPKGSFSTLEIQRTEQGDSAMYLCASSSPLEQYFGPGTRLTVT.

This clone was recorded once. V usage is TRBV10-3 and J usage is TRBJ1-2; 8 bases fit TRBD1. The germline V gene has CDR1 ENHRY and CDR2 SYGVKD. J was trimmed by 6 bases and V by 8 bases; bases with no gene match: 11. The CDR3 is 14 residues long. The CDR3 sequence is CAIGLPDRGDGYTF. CDR3 coding DNA: TGTGCCATCGGCCTGCCAGACAGGGGAGATGGCTACACCTTC.